One TCR beta chain is described in this entry. The ends lost 5 bases at V and 12 bases at J; junction bases unmatched: 8. The CDR3 length is 12 residues. Germline CDR1 MNHEY, CDR2 SVGEGT. Assay: immunoSEQ multiplex PCR; the TCRdb copy retains only in-frame clones and omits some. The table has more than 30,000 clones, roughly 94% seen once. These data are taken from a study of control samples from healthy donors and cancer patients. Sequenced material: blood. This receptor was identified in a man aged 60 to 75 in good health. The V gene is TRBV6-2 or TRBV6-3, the J gene TRBJ1-2, with 8 bases aligning to TRBD1. CDR3 residues: CASSRRTGGDTF. The CDR3 region has the DNA TGTGCCAGCAGTCGGCGTACAGGGGGGGACACCTTC.